At least ten counts were recorded for the clone carrying this T cell receptor (beta chain). What it recognizes is unknown. This sample is drawn from a study of T cells in Graves' hyperthyroidism and ophthalmopathy. Study-level results: Ophthalmopathy cases were set apart from stable hyperthyroidism by a 13 V-J model. Before onset, by a median of around six months, the model predicted ophthalmopathy. Also found in blood were most expanded thyroid clonotypes above 0.001.

Germline CDR1 is ENHRY and CDR2 is SYGVKD. Trimming stripped 11 bases from V and 4 bases from J, with 16 bases between. The CDR3 length is 13 residues. Patients were excluded because of uncontrolled infection, other autoimmune disease, pregnancy or lactation. TCR beta CDR3 regions were amplified from RNA transcripts. During a first-round RT-PCR of the TCR CDR3, the HTBI primer set was used. TCRdb reprocessed the multiplex PCR reads via MiXCR and lists one record per CDR3 protein. The table shows more than 300,000 distinct CDR3 sequences, with less than 20% occurring only once. The receptor was isolated from a man younger than 35 with Graves' ophthalmopathy. The chain combines TRBV10-3 with TRBJ2-3, with D perhaps matching TRBD2 (7 bases). Sequencing was carried out using blood. As DNA, the CDR3 is TGTGCCTCCAACGGCGGGGGCTCAGATACGCAGTATTTT. Translation gives CASNGGGSDTQYF.